The next 21 T cell receptor beta chains were all read from a single sample in a study of cytomegalovirus exposure and HLA in healthy donors. The PCR made use of 60 Vbeta and 13 Jbeta primers. The table came from immunoSEQ multiplex PCR; TCRdb's copy has only in-frame clones and leaves some out. Among roughly 140,000 clones, approximately 78% were seen once, and the ten largest hold about 2.2%. Sequencing used PBMCs. These receptors were obtained from a woman between 18 and 30 years old in good health and CMV-seropositive.

This rearrangement joins TRBV6-1 to TRBJ1-3, with D maybe TRBD1 (5 bases). The CDR3 contains 16 residues. V was trimmed by 2 bases and J by 0 bases, leaving 11 bases between them. Germline CDR1 MNHNS, CDR2 SASEGT. For the CDR3, the DNA is TGTGCCAGCAGTGAATTCTCAGGGCCCTCTGGAAACACCATATATTTT. The encoded protein is CASSEFSGPSGNTIYF.

The rearrangement joins TRBV7-8 to TRBJ2-3; D may be TRBD2 (7 bases). CDR1 and CDR2 (germline): SGHVS, FQNEAQ. Trimming removed 5 bases from V and 2 bases from J, with 20 bases in between. CDR3 length: 17 amino acids. CDR3 sequence: CASSPVGAGALTDTQYF. CDR3 coding DNA: TGTGCCAGCAGCCCGGTGGGTGCGGGGGCCCTCACAGATACGCAGTATTTT.

The J gene is TRBJ2-3, the V gene TRBV4-1; a possible D gene is TRBD2 (5 bases). CDR1 and CDR2 (germline): MGHRA, YSYEKL. The CDR3 runs 18 residues. Trimming took 0 bases from V and 2 from J, leaving 18 bases between them. CDR3 DNA: TGCGCCAGCAGCCAAGATGGACCTAGCCCCCTTGTCACAGATACGCAGTATTTT. Protein product: CASSQDGPSPLVTDTQYF.

A word on this clone: One end of the junction does not line up with germline, which may come from a read error. The sample holds other DNA sequences that translate to the same CDR3. V and J are TRBV25-1 and TRBJ1-1; TRBD1 matches at 9 bases. The CDR3 length is 13 residues. The V gene's germline CDR1 is MGHDK and CDR2 SYGVNS. The CDR3 DNA reads as TGTGCCAGCAGTGCAACAGGGGGCACTGAAGCCTTCTTT. Translated: CASSATGGTEAFF.

V is TRBV13 and J is TRBJ2-7; D is perhaps TRBD2 (6 bases). The germline V gene has CDR1 PRHDT and CDR2 FYEKMQ (reference sequence). CDR3 length: 14 residues. The ends were cut back, 5 bases at V and 3 bases at J, with 14 bases in the middle. The CDR3: CASSPPISGYEQYF. The CDR3 region has the DNA TGTGCCAGCAGCCCCCCGATTAGCGGCTACGAGCAGTACTTC. The variable domain in full, with the rest retrieved from reference TRBV13 and TRBJ2-7, is AAGVIQSPRHLIKEKRETATLKCYPIPRHDTVYWYQQGPGQDPQFLISFYEKMQSDKGSIPDRFSAQQFSDYHSELNMSSLELGDSALYFCASSPPISGYEQYFGPGTRLTVT.

V usage is TRBV7-9 and J usage is TRBJ2-2, with 9 bases that match TRBD2. J gave up 1 base and V 3 bases, and 6 bases lay outside the gene matches. The V gene's germline CDR1 is SEHNR and CDR2 FQNEAQ (reference sequence). The CDR3 is 17 residues long. CDR3 in amino acids: CASSFGGGALNTGELFF. The CDR3 coding sequence is TGTGCCAGCAGCTTCGGCGGGGGGGCCCTGAACACCGGGGAGCTGTTTTTT.

The V call is TRBV6-1, the J call TRBJ1-1, with 10 bases fitting TRBD1. CDR1 is MNHNS, CDR2 SASEGT, per germline. Trimming took 5 bases from V and 4 from J; bases not matched to a gene: 7. This CDR3 has 15 amino acids. CDR3 protein: CASSPDRGSITEAFF. The CDR3 DNA sequence: TGTGCCAGCAGTCCGGACAGGGGGTCGATCACTGAAGCTTTCTTT.

This rearrangement joins TRBV5-1 to TRBJ1-3; perhaps TRBD1 as D (6 bases). The germline V gene encodes CDR1 SGHRS and CDR2 YFSETQ. The CDR3 length is 15 residues. Trimming took 0 bases from V and 0 from J, leaving 7 bases between them. CDR3 in DNA: TGCGCCAGCAGCTTGGCGGACAGCTCTGGAAACACCATATATTTT. It specifies CASSLADSSGNTIYF.

The chain couples TRBV2 to TRBJ1-2, with D possibly TRBD1 on 6 matching bases. Trimming took off 7 bases at V and 7 bases at J, with 16 bases between the two ends. CDR3 length equals 13 residues. Per germline, CDR1 SNHLY and CDR2 FYNNEI. CDR3 loop: CASKRRGSGGYTF. The CDR3 nucleotides are TGTGCCAGCAAGCGAAGGGGGAGTGGTGGCTACACCTTC.

V is TRBV19 and J is TRBJ1-5; 9 bases fit TRBD1. The CDR3 consists of 14 residues. V dropped 5 bases and J dropped 3; count of bases not matched to a gene: 2. Germline V gives CDR1 LNHDA, CDR2 SQIVND (reference sequence). This CDR3 reads CASSGDRVNQPQHF. DNA of the CDR3: TGTGCCAGTAGTGGGGACAGGGTCAATCAGCCCCAGCATTTT.

The V gene is TRBV28, the J gene TRBJ2-7, with TRBD1 matching 9 bases. This CDR3 comprises 16 residues. Germline loops: CDR1 MDHEN, CDR2 SYDVKM. The J segment lost 4 bases and the V segment lost 5 bases, leaving 12 bases of the junction unmatched. The CDR3 DNA reads TGTGCCAGCAGTCCTTACTCCGGGACAGGGAGATACGAGCAGTACTTC. This translates into CASSPYSGTGRYEQYF.

The J gene is TRBJ2-3, the V gene TRBV9, with 11 bases matching TRBD2. Germline-derived CDR1 and CDR2 are SGDLS and YYNGEE. V gave up 1 base and J gave up 6 bases; unmatched junction bases: 16. This CDR3 contains 19 residues. CDR3 coding DNA: TGTGCCAGCAGCGTAACGGTGGCTAGCGGGGGGCAGCCCTCGGATACGCAGTATTTT. Protein sequence: CASSVTVASGGQPSDTQYF. Supplemented by reference TRBV9 and TRBJ2-3, the full variable domain reads DSGVTQTPKHLITATGQRVTLRCSPRSGDLSVYWYQQSLDQGLQFLIQYYNGEERAKGNILERFSAQQFPDLHSELNLSSLELGDSALYFCASSVTVASGGQPSDTQYFGPGTRLTVL.

This clone was counted a single time. The V gene is TRBV6-1, the J gene TRBJ2-7; D is perhaps TRBD1 (6 bases). The CDR3 loop spans 17 amino acids. Germline values: CDR1 MNHNS, CDR2 SASEGT. V lost 2 bases and J 0 bases, leaving 17 bases between the germline ends. CDR3 in amino acids: CASSESSQGILSYEQYF. CDR3 nucleotides: TGTGCCAGCAGTGAATCTTCCCAGGGGATCCTCTCCTACGAGCAGTACTTC.

This clone is a singleton in its sample. The rearrangement joins TRBV13 to TRBJ1-5; tentative D call: TRBD1 (5 bases). The V gene's germline CDR1 is PRHDT and CDR2 FYEKMQ (reference sequence). V was trimmed by 0 bases and J by 4 bases, leaving 10 bases between them. The CDR3 runs 15 residues. Written as DNA, the CDR3 is TGTGCCAGCAGCTTAGGAGGGACTGGGAATCAGCCCCAGCATTTT. Translation gives CASSLGGTGNQPQHF.

V usage is TRBV6-4 and J usage is TRBJ2-2; perhaps TRBD1 as D (6 bases). The CDR3 sequence is 14 residues long. Germline V gives CDR1 MRHNA, CDR2 SNTAGT. V was shortened by 7 bases and J by 2 bases, with 11 bases between the two germline ends. The CDR3 spells CASKRTVNTGELFF. The CDR3, as DNA: TGTGCCAGCAAGCGGACAGTTAACACCGGGGAGCTGTTTTTT.

The chain recombines TRBV5-1 with TRBJ2-5, with 7 bases lining up with TRBD1. This CDR3 has 15 residues. The V and J ends lost 0 bases and 2 bases, in that order; junction bases with no gene match: 4. Germline assignment: CDR1 SGHRS and CDR2 YFSETQ. CDR3 in amino acids: CASSLAPGGQETQYF. The CDR3 region has the DNA TGCGCCAGCAGCTTGGCCCCAGGGGGACAAGAGACCCAGTACTTC.

CDR3 DNA sequence: TGTGCCAGCAGCAAAGGGGCCTTCGAGGGGGCCGGCACTGAAGCTTTCTTT. Residues: CASSKGAFEGAGTEAFF. The chain combines TRBV21-1 with TRBJ1-1; the D call in the table, TRBD1, was not verified against the DNA. TRBV21-1 has pseudogene status. The CDR3 covers 17 residues.

The gene calls are TRBV2 and TRBJ1-6; 8 positions agree with TRBD1. The junction had 2 bases not matched to a gene; V was cut back by 3 bases and J by 7 bases. Germline CDR1 and CDR2: SNHLY and FYNNEI. The CDR3 is 14 amino acids. Here the CDR3 reads CASSETGENSPLHF. The CDR3, as DNA: TGTGCCAGCAGTGAGACAGGGGAGAATTCACCCCTCCACTTT.

The chain combines TRBV19 with TRBJ2-5, with TRBD2 identical over 9 bases. CDR1 and CDR2 from the germline V gene are LNHDA and SQIVND (reference sequence). The ends lost 6 bases at V and 5 bases at J; junction bases unmatched: 7. This CDR3 has 14 amino acids. In nucleotides, the CDR3 is TGTGCCAGTAGCGTAGCGGGGGCGGGGGAGACCCAGTACTTC. Translated: CASSVAGAGETQYF.

This clone was recorded a few times. This chain links TRBV13 with TRBJ2-3; 13 positions match TRBD2. Germline trimming cut 6 bases from V and 3 bases from J; bases unmatched to any gene: 3. The length of the CDR3 is 15 residues. The germline gives CDR1 PRHDT, CDR2 FYEKMQ (reference sequence). For the CDR3, the DNA is TGTGCCAGCAGTGAGACTAGCGGGGGGACAGATACGCAGTATTTT. It yields the protein CASSETSGGTDTQYF.

The chain has TRBV6-4 and TRBJ2-1, with 9 bases matching TRBD2. Germline-derived CDR1 and CDR2 are MRHNA and SNTAGT. CDR3 length: 13 residues. J was trimmed by 15 bases and V by 2 bases; bases with no gene match: 8. CDR3 sequence reads: CASSDPVAGGLFF. CDR3 nucleotide sequence: TGTGCCAGCAGTGACCCCGTGGCGGGGGGGTTGTTCTTC.